This T cell receptor beta chain was profiled in a study of cytomegalovirus exposure and HLA in healthy donors. As concerns this clone: What it binds is not known.

The V end lost 2 bases, the J end lost 0 bases, and 14 bases lay between the germline ends. The germline V gene encodes CDR1 LGHNT and CDR2 FRNRAP. This CDR3 is built from 17 residues. The PCR employed 60 Vbeta primers together with 13 Jbeta primers. This table comes from immunoSEQ multiplex PCR, and its TCRdb copy is limited to in-frame clones, with some not included. The table includes about 140,000 clones, roughly 88% detected once. Regarding the study as a whole: Per a later analysis, 15,000 to 20,000 TCR beta sequences showed association with HLA alleles at 0.05 false discovery rate. Among donors in an Asian-associated ancestry cluster, a later analysis reportedly found fewer N-insertions than the approximately 700-donor mean.

This chain uses TRBV12-5 with TRBJ2-1; D uncertain. This TCR derives from a middle-aged woman in good health and CMV-seronegative. Sequenced input: PBMCs. In nucleotides, the CDR3 is TGTGCTAGTGGTTTGTCTGGGCTGGGTAGCTCCTACAATGAGCAGTTCTTC. The encoded protein is CASGLSGLGSSYNEQFF. The variable domain in full, completed from reference TRBV12-5 and TRBJ2-1, reads DARVTQTPRHKVTEMGQEVTMRCQPILGHNTVFWYRQTMMQGLELLAYFRNRAPLDDSGMPKDRFSAEMPDATLATLKIQPSEPRDSAVYFCASGLSGLGSSYNEQFFGPGTRLTVL.